What follows is one T cell receptor beta chain and its context. As yet, its antigen is unknown. These data originate in a study of OX40 agonist ivuxolimab in advanced cancers. Findings and caveats of the study: Individuals who were partial responders at 0.1-3.0 mg/kg had clonal expansion that ranked among the lowest. The average count of expanded clones was higher among CD8+ T cells than among CD4+. Clonal expansion was seen in CD4+ and CD8+ blood T cells by week 6 at 0.1 to 3.0 mg/kg.

V lost 4 bases and J lost 0, with 8 bases in between. CDR1 SGHRS and CDR2 YFSETQ come from the germline V gene. The length of the CDR3 is 14 residues. Generated by immunoSEQ multiplex PCR, the TCRdb table keeps only in-frame clones and is missing some. The table has 20,000 to 25,000 clones, roughly 85% seen once. J is TRBJ1-5 and V is TRBV5-1; D is unclear. Sample: CD4+ or CD8+ T cells sorted from blood, taken in a trial of the OX40 agonist ivuxolimab. This clonotype originated in an adult with an advanced solid tumor such as melanoma, head and neck, liver or kidney cancer. The CDR3 here is CASSPGDSNQPQHF. DNA for the CDR3: TGCGCCAGCAGCCCTGGGGATAGCAATCAGCCCCAGCATTTT.